These 27 T cell receptor beta chains came from one sample sequenced in a study of brain T cells in children with intractable seizures. Described time point: blood from clinic visit 5 months post-surgery; TSC patient then seizure free. Clones were read by immunoSEQ multiplex PCR, and TCRdb kept only the in-frame ones, dropping some. The sample has 300,000 to 400,000 clones, 85% to 95% seen once. This sample comprised peripheral blood, obtained more than 4 months after surgery. These receptors all stem from a boy in the first two years of life with tuberous sclerosis and intractable seizures.

This clone has a handful of counts. The chain links TRBV19 to TRBJ1-3; maybe TRBD1 (6 bases). Trimming took off 5 bases at V and 4 bases at J, with 12 bases between the two ends. This CDR3 region has 14 residues. The germline V gene encodes CDR1 LNHDA and CDR2 SQIVND (reference sequence). CDR3 sequence (DNA): TGTGCCAGTAGTTCACAGGGTGCCGGAAACACCATATATTTT. Its protein product is CASSSQGAGNTIYF.

The CDR3, as DNA: TGTGCCAGCAGCCCACAGGCCCTCTCTGGAAACACCATATATTTT. Its translation: CASSPQALSGNTIYF. V and J are TRBV9 and TRBJ1-3; D perhaps matches TRBD1 (5 bases). V lost 4 bases, J lost 0 bases, and 11 bases lay in between. The CDR3 runs 15 residues. CDR1 and CDR2 (germline): SGDLS, YYNGEE.

The chain carries TRBV6-1 and TRBJ2-1, with TRBD2 matching 13 bases. The CDR3 runs 19 residues. The V and J ends lost 4 bases and 2 bases, in that order; junction bases with no gene match: 11. Germline V gene data show CDR1 as MNHNS and CDR2 as SASEGT. Here the CDR3 DNA reads TGTGCCAGCAGTGTGCCAACTAGCGGGAGGGGAGGCACCTACAATGAGCAGTTCTTC. Its protein product is CASSVPTSGRGGTYNEQFF.

Only a few counts were recorded for this clone. The same CDR3 arises from other DNA sequences in this sample as well. The chain has TRBV7-9 and TRBJ2-6; perhaps TRBD1 as D (5 bases). Trimming left V 0 bases short and J 2 bases short, with 8 bases between. The CDR3 covers 16 residues. CDR1 SEHNR and CDR2 FQNEAQ come from the germline V gene (reference sequence). The CDR3 nucleotides are TGTGCCAGCAGCTTAGCCCAGGGTACTGGGGCCAACGTCCTGACTTTC. It translates to CASSLAQGTGANVLTF.

This chain uses TRBV5-5 with TRBJ1-1; D is perhaps TRBD1 (6 bases). Per germline, CDR1 SGHKS and CDR2 YYEKEE (reference sequence). The CDR3 spans 14 residues. Trimming shortened V by 3 bases and J by 4 bases, and 13 bases separated the two germline ends. As DNA, the CDR3 is TGTGCCAGCAGCTACCAGGGGCCGGGCACTGAAGCTTTCTTT. It yields the protein CASSYQGPGTEAFF.

The chain joins TRBV5-1 to TRBJ2-5, with 7 bases lining up with TRBD1. CDR3 length: 16 residues. J was trimmed by 5 bases and V by 0 bases; bases with no gene match: 10. The germline V gene encodes CDR1 SGHRS and CDR2 YFSETQ. Here the CDR3 DNA reads TGCGCCAGCAGCTTGGAGAGGGGGCCAGGGCGGGAGACCCAGTACTTC. This sequence encodes CASSLERGPGRETQYF.

This sequence joins TRBV19 and TRBJ2-1, with D uncertain. Trimming stripped 3 bases from V and 5 bases from J, with 17 bases between. CDR3 length: 16 amino acids. Germline V gene lookup returns CDR1 LNHDA and CDR2 SQIVND (reference sequence). The CDR3 sequence is CASSMVLAILDNEQFF. CDR3 bases: TGTGCCAGTAGTATGGTTCTGGCAATTTTGGACAATGAGCAGTTCTTC.

The rearrangement joins TRBV19 to TRBJ1-1, with D tentatively TRBD1 (6 bases). From germline, CDR1 is LNHDA and CDR2 SQIVND (reference sequence). This CDR3 has 13 residues. Trimming took off 6 bases at V and 4 bases at J, with 12 bases between the two ends. The CDR3 protein is CASSEGDFTEAFF. Written as DNA, the CDR3 is TGTGCCAGTAGCGAGGGGGATTTCACTGAAGCTTTCTTT.

The V gene is TRBV30, the J gene TRBJ1-5; TRBD1 is a possible D gene (6 bases). The germline gives CDR1 GTSNPN, CDR2 SVGIG (reference sequence). The CDR3 covers 13 residues. Deletions cut 1 base from V and 7 bases from J, with 11 bases between. This CDR3 is CAWSDRGDQPQHF. The CDR3 nucleotides read TGTGCCTGGAGTGATAGGGGGGACCAGCCCCAGCATTTT. The whole variable domain, filled in from reference TRBV30 and TRBJ1-5, reads SQTIHQWPATLVQPVGSPLSLECTVEGTSNPNLYWYRQAAGRGLQLLFYSVGIGQISSEVPQNLSASRPQDRQFILSSKKLLLSDSGFYLCAWSDRGDQPQHFGDGTRLSIL.

This clone has only one observation. The V and J genes are TRBV6-2 or TRBV6-3 and TRBJ2-3, with a weak D call TRBD1 (5 bases). This CDR3 contains 15 residues. Germline values: CDR1 MNHEY, CDR2 SVGEGT. V was cut by 5 bases and J by 2 bases, with 14 bases left in between. CDR3 residues: CASSLGRVPTDTQYF. In DNA form, the CDR3 reads TGTGCCAGCAGTCTGGGGCGAGTCCCCACAGATACGCAGTATTTT.

The chain combines TRBV6-1 with TRBJ2-1; 7 bases agree with TRBD2. V lost 1 base to trimming and J lost 15 bases; unmatched junction nucleotides: 12. The V gene's germline CDR1 is MNHNS and CDR2 SASEGT. This CDR3 is built from 14 residues. CDR3 sequence: CASSEGFRGEVGFF. The DNA for the CDR3 is TGTGCCAGCAGTGAAGGGTTCCGGGGGGAGGTTGGGTTCTTC.

CDR3 in DNA: TGTGCCAGTAGTATGGGGACAGGGGCCTACGAGCAGTACTTC. Translating gives CASSMGTGAYEQYF. The J gene is TRBJ2-7, the V gene TRBV19, with 10 positions matching TRBD1. The V segment lost 3 bases and the J segment 2 bases; nucleotides outside the gene matches: 1. CDR1 is LNHDA, CDR2 SQIVND, per germline (reference sequence). This CDR3 has 14 amino acids.

J is TRBJ1-1 and V is TRBV30; D is unresolved. The length of the CDR3 is 14 residues. In germline, CDR1 is GTSNPN, CDR2 SVGIG (reference sequence). Trimming left V 1 base short and J 0 bases short, with 9 bases between. The chain's CDR3 is CAWSAGIMNTEAFF. CDR3 nucleotide sequence: TGTGCCTGGAGTGCAGGAATCATGAACACTGAAGCTTTCTTT.

This clone showed up just once. The chain has TRBV13 and TRBJ1-1; D call uncertain. Germline CDR1 reads PRHDT; CDR2 reads FYEKMQ (reference sequence). V lost 0 bases and J lost 11, with 16 bases in between. The CDR3 has 14 residues. The CDR3 here is CASSLGPGSREAFF. Written as DNA, the CDR3 is TGTGCCAGCAGCTTAGGCCCGGGATCTCGTGAGGCTTTCTTT.

The V and J genes are TRBV30 and TRBJ1-1, with TRBD1 identical over 8 bases. CDR3 size: 12 residues. Germline assignment: CDR1 GTSNPN and CDR2 SVGIG (reference sequence). Trimming cost V 4 bases and J 6 bases; bases outside gene matches: 4. CDR3: CAWNTGGAEAFF. For the CDR3, the DNA is TGTGCCTGGAATACAGGGGGGGCTGAAGCTTTCTTT.

This chain uses TRBV28 with TRBJ2-1, with 7 bases lining up with TRBD2. The CDR3 consists of 15 residues. CDR1 is MDHEN and CDR2 is SYDVKM in the germline V gene. Trimming took 4 bases from V and 4 from J; bases not matched to a gene: 7. CDR3 residues: CASSSSGTTYNEQFF. CDR3 nucleotide sequence: TGTGCCAGCAGTTCCTCCGGGACTACATACAATGAGCAGTTCTTC. Filled out from reference TRBV28 and TRBJ2-1, the complete variable domain reads DVKVTQSSRYLVKRTGEKVFLECVQDMDHENMFWYRQDPGLGLRLIYFSYDVKMKEKGDIPEGYSVSREKKERFSLILESASTNQTSMYLCASSSSGTTYNEQFFGPGTRLTVL.

The chain couples TRBV6-2 or TRBV6-3 to TRBJ2-7; D might be TRBD2 (6 bases). Deletions cut 0 bases from V and 2 bases from J, with 14 bases between. Per germline, CDR1 MNHEY and CDR2 SVGEGT. The CDR3 runs 16 residues. The CDR3 protein is CASSYSRSSVTYEQYF. The CDR3 DNA sequence: TGTGCCAGCAGTTACTCTAGATCTAGCGTCACCTACGAGCAGTACTTC.

The CDR3 sequence: CASTLKRTNQPQHF. Written as DNA, the CDR3 is TGTGCCAGTACCCTGAAACGGACAAATCAGCCCCAGCATTTT. V is TRBV19 and J is TRBJ1-5; tentatively, D is TRBD1 (5 bases). V was cut by 7 bases and J by 4 bases, with 14 bases left in between. The CDR3 totals 14 residues. Germline V gene lookup returns CDR1 LNHDA and CDR2 SQIVND (reference sequence). The variable domain in full, completed from reference TRBV19 and TRBJ1-5, reads DGGITQSPKYLFRKEGQNVTLSCEQNLNHDAMYWYRQDPGQGLRLIYYSQIVNDFQKGDIAEGYSVSREKKESFPLTVTSAQKNPTAFYLCASTLKRTNQPQHFGDGTRLSIL.

The chain couples TRBV30 to TRBJ1-3; D unclear. V shed 5 bases and J shed 0 bases, with 11 bases lying between them. The germline V gene has CDR1 GTSNPN and CDR2 SVGIG (reference sequence). There are 14 residues in the CDR3. The CDR3 DNA reads as TGTGCCTGGGATATTCTCGGCTCTGGAAACACCATATATTTT. Its protein product is CAWDILGSGNTIYF.

This clone was recorded once. The gene calls are TRBV30 and TRBJ1-2, with a weak D call TRBD1 (5 bases). CDR3 length equals 13 residues. The germline V gene encodes CDR1 GTSNPN and CDR2 SVGIG (reference sequence). V lost 0 bases, J lost 2 bases, and 7 bases lay in between. The CDR3 region has the DNA TGTGCCTGGAGTGTACGGACAAACTATGGCTACACCTTC. This gives the protein CAWSVRTNYGYTF.

The chain carries TRBV15 and TRBJ2-3; tentatively, D is TRBD1 or TRBD2 (5 bases each). Germline CDR1 reads LNHNV; CDR2 reads YYDKDF (reference sequence). V lost 1 base and J 3 bases, leaving 11 bases between the germline ends. The CDR3 contains 15 residues. In nucleotides, the CDR3 is TGTGCCACCAGCAGAGGGCAGGGAGTGACAGATACGCAGTATTTT. The encoded protein is CATSRGQGVTDTQYF.

V and J are TRBV5-4 and TRBJ1-1, with 10 bases lining up with TRBD1. The germline V gene has CDR1 SGHNT and CDR2 YYREEE (reference sequence). The length of the CDR3 is 15 residues. Losses at the gene ends were 3 bases for V and 5 bases for J; bases not matched to a gene: 7. CDR3 loop: CASSYPGQGGTEAFF. The CDR3 DNA is TGTGCCAGCAGCTATCCCGGACAGGGGGGGACTGAAGCTTTCTTT.

This chain uses TRBV30 with TRBJ1-1, with a possible D match to TRBD1 (5 bases). Germline V gene sequence: CDR1 GTSNPN, CDR2 SVGIG (reference sequence). CDR3 size: 13 residues. V was pared by 2 bases and J by 5 bases, with 12 bases between. The CDR3 DNA reads as TGTGCCTGGAGTCCCTGGGGGGGAACTGAAGCTTTCTTT. Translated: CAWSPWGGTEAFF.

This sequence joins TRBV2 and TRBJ2-1, with 7 bases fitting TRBD2. The germline V gene encodes CDR1 SNHLY and CDR2 FYNNEI. The junction had 16 bases not matched to a gene; V was cut back by 4 bases and J by 7 bases. The CDR3 sequence is 17 residues long. For the CDR3, the DNA is TGTGCCAGCAGTGGGGTTGGGTTTTTGCGGGAGTTGAATGAGCAGTTCTTC. Protein sequence: CASSGVGFLRELNEQFF. Based on the CDR3 plus reference TRBV2 and TRBJ2-1, the full variable domain is EPEVTQTPSHQVTQMGQEVILRCVPISNHLYFYWYRQILGQKVEFLVSFYNNEISEKSEIFDDQFSVERPDGSNFTLKIRSTKLEDSAMYFCASSGVGFLRELNEQFFGPGTRLTVL.

The CDR3 loop reads CASSITTDTQYF. As DNA, the CDR3 is TGTGCCAGTAGTATCACCACAGATACGCAGTATTTT. The chain uses TRBV19 and TRBJ2-3, with D unclear. The CDR3 covers 12 residues. Per germline, CDR1 LNHDA and CDR2 SQIVND (reference sequence). The germline V and J ends were trimmed by 3 bases and 2 bases, with 3 bases remaining between them.

This clone was detected only once. The chain is built from TRBV7-9 and TRBJ1-4; TRBD1 matches 8 bases. This CDR3 comprises 19 residues. Germline loops: CDR1 SEHNR, CDR2 FQNEAQ (reference sequence). V shed 5 bases and J 3 bases; nucleotides not matched to a gene: 17. The CDR3: CASSPPTGDGVEANEKLFF. The CDR3 DNA follows: TGTGCCAGCAGCCCGCCGACAGGGGATGGTGTTGAGGCTAATGAAAAACTGTTTTTT.

As regards this clone: The sample has other DNA sequences that encode this CDR3 too. The rearrangement uses TRBV9 and TRBJ2-2; D tentatively fits TRBD1 or TRBD2 (5 bases each). Germline-derived CDR1 and CDR2 are SGDLS and YYNGEE. Trimming removed 2 bases at V and 1 base at J, with 9 bases between. The CDR3 loop spans 15 amino acids. In DNA form, the CDR3 reads TGTGCCAGCAGCGTGGGGACGAAGAACACCGGGGAGCTGTTTTTT. It specifies CASSVGTKNTGELFF.